Only one count was recorded for the clone carrying this T cell receptor beta chain. Its specificity is unknown. This sample is drawn from a study of T cell responses to AZD1222 COVID-19 vaccine. Method: immunoSEQ multiplex PCR; TCRdb's copy keeps in-frame clones and lacks some. The table shows about 120,000 clones, with approximately 90% occurring only once. This CDR3 contains 14 residues. Germline assignment: CDR1 MDHEN and CDR2 SYDVKM. V was shortened by 2 bases and J by 8 bases, with 15 bases between the two germline ends. Findings and limits, study-wide: Receipt of two AZD1222 doses was followed by a rise in Spike-specific TCR breadth and depth. The sample set comprised mostly white British donors with more females, and clonal diversity was possibly underestimated. Nearly half of the spike-specific TCRs reportedly recognize variant regions that carry no mutations. Regions 160-218 and 743-854 dominated among vaccine-associated CD4 TCRs spanning spike.

The source was peripheral blood, collected 28 days after the second dose of the MenACWY control vaccine. This clonotype originated in an adult who received the MenACWY meningococcal vaccine as a control. The chain recombines TRBV28 with TRBJ1-2; D might be TRBD1 (5 bases). The CDR3 protein is CASSLSGREQGYTF. The DNA of the CDR3 is TGTGCCAGCAGTTTAAGCGGCAGGGAACAGGGCTACACCTTC.